The 3 T cell receptor beta chains listed next were all sequenced from one sample in a study of blood T cell repertoires in COVID-19. The protocol was immunoSEQ multiplex PCR, while the TCRdb copy is restricted to in-frame clones and leaves out a portion. The sample gives approximately 72,000 clones, roughly 89% of which show up once; roughly 1.5% is in the top ten. Sequencing used peripheral blood. These receptors were obtained from a man between 60 and 70 years old with acute or convalescent COVID-19.

The chain employs TRBV5-6 and TRBJ1-1; 7 bases map to TRBD1. The V and J ends lost 4 bases and 1 base, in that order; junction bases with no gene match: 13. Germline values: CDR1 SGHDT, CDR2 YYEEEE. CDR3 length: 17 residues. CDR3 amino acids: CASSERRQGLRNTEAFF. The CDR3 nucleotides are TGTGCCAGCAGCGAGAGGAGACAGGGACTGAGGAACACTGAAGCTTTCTTT.

The chain combines TRBV21-1 with TRBJ1-2; TRBD1, the table's D call, lacks a check against the DNA. TRBV21-1 is shown as a pseudogene. CDR3 length: 12 residues. CDR3 in amino acids: CASTQGTTGYTF. As DNA, the CDR3 is TGTGCCAGCACCCAGGGGACCACGGGCTACACCTTC.

The chain joins TRBV4-1 to TRBJ2-7; D possibly corresponds to TRBD1 (5 bases). CDR3 length: 14 amino acids. The germline V gene has CDR1 MGHRA and CDR2 YSYEKL. Trimming took 1 base from V and 4 from J, leaving 11 bases between them. The chain's CDR3 is CASSQARGRYEQYF. The CDR3, as DNA: TGCGCCAGCAGCCAAGCTAGGGGCCGTTACGAGCAGTACTTC.